This T cell receptor (beta chain) was sequenced for a study of shared clonotypes between healthy human individuals. Here immunoSEQ multiplex PCR was the method, and the copy in TCRdb shows in-frame clones only, minus some. The table shows over 2 million clones, with over 85% occurring only once. This CDR3 region has 15 residues. The junction had 6 bases not matched to a gene; V was cut back by 2 bases and J by 2 bases. Looked up from germline, CDR1 is MNHEY and CDR2 is SMNVEV (reference sequence). CD45RO-negative, CCR7-selected cells formed the naive CD8 fraction, which excluded terminally differentiated effector memory CD45RA+ cells.

Sequencing was carried out using naive CD8+ T cells sorted from blood. The receptor comes from a man between 18 and 29 years old in good health. The V call is TRBV27, the J call TRBJ2-7, with 7 bases identical to TRBD2. CDR3 amino acids: CASSLGWGGTYEQYF. The CDR3 DNA is TGTGCCAGCAGTTTAGGTTGGGGGGGTACCTACGAGCAGTACTTC.